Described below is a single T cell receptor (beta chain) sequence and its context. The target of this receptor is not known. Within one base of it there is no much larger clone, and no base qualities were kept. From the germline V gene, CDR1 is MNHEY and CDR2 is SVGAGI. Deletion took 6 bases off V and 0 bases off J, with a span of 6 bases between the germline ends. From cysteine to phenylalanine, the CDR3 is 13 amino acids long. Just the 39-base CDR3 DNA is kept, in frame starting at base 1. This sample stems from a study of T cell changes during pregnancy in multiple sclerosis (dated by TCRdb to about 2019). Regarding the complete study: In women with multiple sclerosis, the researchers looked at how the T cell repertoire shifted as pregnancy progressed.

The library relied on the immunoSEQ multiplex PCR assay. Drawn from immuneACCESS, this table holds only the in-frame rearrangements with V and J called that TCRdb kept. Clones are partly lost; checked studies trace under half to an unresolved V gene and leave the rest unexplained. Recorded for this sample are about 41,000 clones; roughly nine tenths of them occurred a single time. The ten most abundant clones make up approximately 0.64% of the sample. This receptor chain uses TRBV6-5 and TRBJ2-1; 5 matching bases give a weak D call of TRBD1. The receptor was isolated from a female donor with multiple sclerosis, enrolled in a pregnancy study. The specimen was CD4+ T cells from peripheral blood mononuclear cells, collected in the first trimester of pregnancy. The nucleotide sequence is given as TGTGCCAGCAGCCAGGGCTCCTACAATGAGCAGTTCTTC. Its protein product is CASSQGSYNEQFF.